Listed below are T cell receptor beta chains from one sample, sequenced in a study of regulatory T cells in long-lasting Graves disease. TCRdb re-called the multiplex PCR reads with MiXCR, one entry per CDR3 protein. The table shows about 430,000 distinct CDR3 sequences, with about 21% occurring only once. The starting material was peripheral blood mononuclear cells (PBMCs), obtained when the disease was refractory, from a patient treated with antithyroid drugs. These receptors came from a female donor with Graves disease. The CDR3 runs from the conserved cysteine through the conserved F or W. The order of the fields is CDR3 DNA, CDR3 protein, clone size, D gene, J gene, V gene. The D gene is left open where the match is weak. Clone size, where shown, is once, few, many, or a class for clones that have expanded.

TGTGCCAGCAGCGTATCGCCGACCTTGAACACTGAAGCTTTCTTT | CASSVSPTLNTEAFF | few | NA | TRBJ1-1 | TRBV9
TGTGCCAGCAGTTTCTCTGGGTCTCCTGTTGAGCAGTACTTC | CASSFSGSPVEQYF | many | NA | TRBJ2-7 | TRBV28
TGTGCAGTAAGCCCCCCGGGCGTTGGCTACGAGCAGTACTTC | CAVSPPGVGYEQYF | many | NA | TRBJ2-7 | TRBV2
TGCAGCTTCGAAGTCAGCGGAGTGTCCTACAATGAGCAGTTCTTC | CSFEVSGVSYNEQFF | few | NA | TRBJ2-1 | TRBV20-1
TGCAGTGCGGATCCTAGCGGGAGTGGCCCTCAGTACTTC | CSADPSGSGPQYF | many | TRBD2 | TRBJ2-4 | TRBV20-1
TGTGCCAGCTCACCCATTAATGAGGGGGAAGGCTACGAGCAGTACTTC | CASSPINEGEGYEQYF | NA | NA | TRBJ2-7 | TRBV18
TGCAGTGCTCCGGGACAGGGGGCGCCCGGGGAGCTGTTTTTT | CSAPGQGAPGELFF | many | TRBD1 | TRBJ2-2 | TRBV20-1
TGTGCCAGCAGCCCCGATCCGGGAAGCCTCCTCATCGACGAGCAGTACTTC | CASSPDPGSLLIDEQYF | NA | NA | TRBJ2-7 | TRBV2
TGTGCCAGCAGTTTATTGCCCAGGGGGGTGAACGAGCAGTACTTC | CASSLLPRGVNEQYF | few | NA | TRBJ2-7 | TRBV27
TGTGCCAGCAGTGAAGCGCATATCTATGGCTACACCTTC | CASSEAHIYGYTF | many | NA | TRBJ1-2 | TRBV6-1
TGTGCCAGCAGCCTACAATACAGGGGTGAATACGAGCAGTACTTC | CASSLQYRGEYEQYF | NA | TRBD1 | TRBJ2-7 | TRBV3-1
TGCAGTGCTAGGGGGGACAGGGGAGTGTACGAGCAGTACTTC | CSARGDRGVYEQYF | many | TRBD1 | TRBJ2-7 | TRBV20-1
TGTGCCAGCGCCCGCCAAAGCTCTGGAAACACCATATATTTT | CASARQSSGNTIYF | NA | NA | TRBJ1-3 | TRBV3-1
TGTGCCAGCAGCCACCCACGGGACAGGGGGCTGGAGACCCAGTACTTC | CASSHPRDRGLETQYF | few | TRBD1 | TRBJ2-5 | TRBV5-8
TGTGCCAGCAGTTTGAGGGCCGAGGGTTCGGTCGAGCAGTACTTC | CASSLRAEGSVEQYF | many | NA | TRBJ2-7 | TRBV7-9
TGCGTAGCGGGAGGGACGAGCACCGGGGAGCTGTTTTTT | CVAGGTSTGELFF | NA | TRBD2 | TRBJ2-2 | TRBV20-1
TGTGCCAGCAGTTTAGGAGGAGACACCTACGAGCAGTACTTC | CASSLGGDTYEQYF | many | NA | TRBJ2-7 | TRBV28
TGTGCCACCAGTGATCCAGAGATCAATCAGCCCCAGCATTTT | CATSDPEINQPQHF | NA | NA | TRBJ1-5 | TRBV24-1
TGTGCCAGCAGTAACCAACTCGAGACCCAGTACTTC | CASSNQLETQYF | many | NA | TRBJ2-5 | TRBV6-1
TGTGCCAGCAGTTTTGGACAGGGGGCGCTCGGGGCCAACGTCCTGACTTTC | CASSFGQGALGANVLTF | few | TRBD1 | TRBJ2-6 | TRBV27
TGTGCCAGCAGCCCCAGCGGGAGCAAAGAGACCCAGTACTTC | CASSPSGSKETQYF | many | TRBD2 | TRBJ2-5 | TRBV7-3
TGCGCCAGCAGCTTGGGTGCGGGGGCTGACGAGCAGTACTTC | CASSLGAGADEQYF | few | NA | TRBJ2-7 | TRBV5-1
TGTGCCAGCAGTTACTCGGCCGGGACAGGAGCAAACGAGCAGTACTTC | CASSYSAGTGANEQYF | few | TRBD1 | TRBJ2-7 | TRBV6-2/TRBV6-3
TGCAGTGCTGACCCCGGGGATGGCTACACCTTC | CSADPGDGYTF | few | NA | TRBJ1-2 | TRBV20-1
TGTGCCAGCAGCTCCGGACTAGCGGGAGGGGGCACCGGGGAGCTGTTTTTT | CASSSGLAGGGTGELFF | NA | TRBD2 | TRBJ2-2 | TRBV7-2
TGTGCCAGCAGTTACTACGGCTATGGCTACACCTTC | CASSYYGYGYTF | many | NA | TRBJ1-2 | TRBV28
TGCAGCGTCCCGGGACGGATCACTGAAGCTTTCTTT | CSVPGRITEAFF | many | NA | TRBJ1-1 | TRBV29-1
TGCGCCAGCAGCTGGGGACAGGGGGCGAACACTGAAGCTTTCTTT | CASSWGQGANTEAFF | NA | TRBD1 | TRBJ1-1 | TRBV5-1